Here is one TCR beta chain with its context. Its target is not known. The data belong to a study of cytomegalovirus exposure and HLA in healthy donors. As for the study in general: An early data release held tens of millions of unique TCRs from HLA-typed donors. The Caucasian-associated ancestry cluster held over 80% of a few hundred genotyped donors. Study-level results: Cytomegalovirus-associated status was assigned to 164 TCR beta chains.

In the PCR, 60 Vbeta and 13 Jbeta primers were used. The repertoire was sequenced with immunoSEQ multiplex PCR; TCRdb's copy has only in-frame clones and lacks some. This sample has just over 150,000 clones, with approximately 78% found just once. CDR1 is SNHLY, CDR2 FYNNEI, per germline. This CDR3 is built from 13 residues. The J segment lost 1 base and the V segment lost 9 bases, leaving 2 bases of the junction unmatched. The sample consisted of PBMCs. This TCR was sampled from a woman between 40 and 55 years old in good health and CMV-seronegative. The genes are TRBV2 and TRBJ1-1, with 10 bases aligning to TRBD1. The CDR3 region has the DNA TGTGCCAGTGGACAGGGGGGGAACACTGAAGCTTTCTTT. Amino acid sequence: CASGQGGNTEAFF.